The present TCR beta chain was sequenced within a study of T cells after yellow fever vaccination. Germline lookup yields CDR1 LGHNA and CDR2 YNFKEQ. V was pared by 0 bases and J by 6 bases, with 8 bases between. The CDR3 has 13 residues. This clonotype has ten or more counts. Its specificity is not known. Study conclusions and caveats: It was the secondary response that reached its peak faster, day 5 versus 15, but it was weaker. Primary-vaccination clones mostly resurfaced post-booster (96% CD4, about 87% CD8). FACS-sorted repertoires might harbor abundant contaminating clonotypes from the bulk population.

A universal primer site and UMIs were added as TCR cDNA was made by 5'RACE template switching. TCRdb redid the calling of the 5' RACE reads with MiXCR, one entry per CDR3 protein. In the table there are about 130,000 distinct CDR3 sequences, 6% to 8% of which are singletons. The chain carries TRBV4-2 and TRBJ1-1, with no clear D. The sample here was CD4+ T cells sorted from PBMCs, taken approximately 11 days after the first yellow fever vaccination. The TCR sequence derives from a man in his late teens or twenties who received the YFV17D yellow fever vaccine. CDR3 protein: CASSQEGRAEAFF. The DNA for the CDR3 is TGTGCCAGCAGCCAAGAAGGTCGGGCTGAAGCTTTCTTT.